This T cell receptor beta chain was retrieved from a study of molecular identifiers for immune sequencing clone quantification. Study results and limitations: Highly expanded clone sizes could be underestimated by identical TCR molecules that share a barcode. Clones that exceeded 20 RNA copies held over 98% of effector molecules, yet under 1% in naive cells.

One entry per CDR3 protein, called by TCRdb with MiXCR from the PCR reads. The data contain a few hundred thousand distinct CDR3 sequences, 25% of them seen just once; the ten biggest clones take up 0.76%. Comment on this clonotype: Antigen specificity is unknown.

The CDR3 is 14 residues long. Trimming left V 2 bases short and J 0 bases short, with 8 bases between. Germline V lookup: CDR1 KGHSH, CDR2 LQKENI. Naive CD8 T cells were picked out by sorting for CD8+CD4-CCR7+CD45RA+. This sequence originates from a human donor in good health. Some libraries in this study had Jurkat cell RNA spiked in. The genes are TRBV18 and TRBJ2-7, with no clear D. The material sequenced was naive CD8+ T cells from blood, with Jurkat cell RNA spiked in. Subset indicated: FACS-sorted CD8+CD4-CCR7+CD45RA+ naive T cells. CDR3: CASSPEVSSYEQYF. CDR3 bases: TGTGCCAGCTCACCAGAAGTCTCCTCCTACGAGCAGTACTTC.